The 18 T cell receptor beta chains listed next were all sequenced from one sample in a study of CD8 T cells in ankylosing spondylitis (dated by TCRdb to about 2017). Libraries were built with 5' RACE. Sequenced using an Illumina HiSeq 2500. TCRdb took the public reads, trimmed them with fastp at Q25, ran MiXCR for clone calling and kept in-frame beta chains. Every distinct CDR3 protein forms one entry, paired with its most common genes and DNA. The sample table lists about 500,000 distinct CDR3 sequences, about 13% of them with a count of one. Of the sample, around 7% falls within the top ten clones. What the authors observed across the whole study: Blood from ankylosing spondylitis patients appeared to be characterized by a TCR beta motif made up of several highly homologous amino acid variants.

No antigen has been assigned to these receptors. The specimen was blood, either unsorted or a sorted T cell fraction (not recorded which). The receptors were gathered from a male donor with ankylosing spondylitis.

This clonotype was observed many times. The DNA for the CDR3 is TGTGCCAGCAGCCATCCCCGAACGAACACTGAAGCTTTCTTT. As protein: CASSHPRTNTEAFF. The rearrangement joins TRBV4-2 to TRBJ1-1; D is unclear. V gave up 3 bases and J gave up 1 base, with 9 bases separating them. This CDR3 spans 14 amino acids. Germline V lookup: CDR1 LGHNA, CDR2 YNFKEQ.

The rearrangement joins TRBV9 to TRBJ1-3; no firm D call. CDR1 is SGDLS, CDR2 YYNGEE, per germline. The CDR3 spans 15 residues. The ends were cut back, 4 bases at V and 2 bases at J, with 13 bases in the middle. DNA of the CDR3: TGTGCCAGCAGCACCGCCCCGGCAGCTGGAAACACCATATATTTT. It encodes CASSTAPAAGNTIYF. Variable domain in full (rest from reference TRBV9 and TRBJ1-3): DSGVTQTPKHLITATGQRVTLRCSPRSGDLSVYWYQQSLDQGLQFLIQYYNGEERAKGNILERFSAQQFPDLHSELNLSSLELGDSALYFCASSTAPAAGNTIYFGEGSWLTVV.

The chain has TRBV5-1 and TRBJ2-1; 9 nucleotides match TRBD1. Germline assignment: CDR1 SGHRS and CDR2 YFSETQ. Trimming took 1 base from V and 6 from J; bases not matched to a gene: 5. The CDR3 is 15 amino acids. CDR3 sequence (DNA): TGCGCCAGCAGCTTGCTTGGGGACAGGGTCAATGAGCAGTTCTTC. The encoded protein is CASSLLGDRVNEQFF.

This clonotype was seen ten or more times. One end of the junction fails to match germline, which may point to a read error. The chain employs TRBV5-1 and TRBJ1-2, with D uncertain. The germline V gene has CDR1 SGHRS and CDR2 YFSETQ. This CDR3 is 12 amino acids long. CDR3 in amino acids: CASSLDRGGYTF. The CDR3 DNA sequence: TGTGCCAGCAGTTTAGACCGGGGAGGCTACACCTTC.

The J gene is TRBJ2-1, the V gene TRBV6-5; D is unclear. Germline V lookup: CDR1 MNHEY, CDR2 SVGAGI. This CDR3 has 14 residues. The V and J ends lost 0 bases and 8 bases respectively, with 11 bases between them. CDR3: CASSYSGSQDEQFF. In DNA form, the CDR3 reads TGTGCCAGCAGTTACTCCGGCTCCCAGGATGAGCAGTTCTTC.

The chain links TRBV2 to TRBJ2-2; a weak D match, TRBD1 (6 bases). The V and J ends lost 4 bases and 3 bases respectively, with 9 bases between them. This CDR3 has 14 amino acids. From germline, CDR1 is SNHLY and CDR2 FYNNEI. CDR3 DNA sequence: TGTGCCAGCAGTGTGGACAGCCACACCGGGGAGCTGTTTTTT. Amino acids: CASSVDSHTGELFF.

The rearrangement uses TRBV10-3 and TRBJ2-5, with D uncertain. The CDR3 runs 11 residues. The ends were cut back, 8 bases at V and 2 bases at J, with 6 bases in the middle. The germline CDR1 and CDR2 sequences are ENHRY and SYGVKD. The CDR3 reads CAIGAQETQYF. DNA of the CDR3: TGTGCCATCGGAGCACAAGAGACCCAGTACTTC.

The chain combines TRBV11-2 with TRBJ2-7, with a possible D match to TRBD2 (5 bases). Looked up from germline, CDR1 is SGHAT and CDR2 is FQNNGV. The CDR3 has 14 amino acids. V lost 0 bases and J lost 2, with 8 bases in between. CDR3 sequence reads: CASSLDRGTYEQYF. CDR3 nucleotide sequence: TGTGCCAGCAGCTTAGACCGGGGTACCTACGAGCAGTACTTC.

The chain has TRBV9 and TRBJ2-1; 10 positions agree with TRBD2. Looked up from germline, CDR1 is SGDLS and CDR2 is YYNGEE. The CDR3 sequence is 15 residues long. The V and J ends lost 3 bases and 3 bases, in that order; junction bases with no gene match: 3. CDR3 sequence (DNA): TGTGCCAGCAGCGCTAGCGGGAGCGACTACAATGAGCAGTTCTTC. Amino acid sequence: CASSASGSDYNEQFF.

This clonotype was detected only a few times. The chain couples TRBV14 to TRBJ1-2, with D possibly matching TRBD1 (5 bases). Per germline, CDR1 SGHDN and CDR2 FVKESK. The CDR3 totals 15 residues. V was pared by 3 bases and J by 1 base, with 12 bases between. The CDR3 region has the DNA TGTGCCAGCAGCCACGGGATCGGGGGTAACTATGGCTACACCTTC. This sequence encodes CASSHGIGGNYGYTF.

This clonotype has at least ten counts. V gene TRBV5-1 combines with J gene TRBJ2-5, with D hard to call. V lost 1 base, J lost 2 bases, and 9 bases lay in between. The germline V gene has CDR1 SGHRS and CDR2 YFSETQ. The CDR3 covers 14 residues. This chain's CDR3 is CASSLPLQQETQYF. The CDR3 region has the DNA TGCGCCAGCAGCTTGCCCCTACAACAAGAGACCCAGTACTTC.

This clonotype was counted between two and nine times. The chain couples TRBV12-3 or TRBV12-4 to TRBJ2-5; possibly TRBD1 or TRBD2 for D (5 bases each). The CDR3 is 14 residues long. V was clipped by 5 bases and J by 3 bases, with 13 bases between them. CDR3 DNA: TGTGCCAGCAGTCCCGGGACGCTGGAAGAGACCCAGTACTTC. Translating it yields CASSPGTLEETQYF.

This clonotype was seen a handful of times. The V call is TRBV7-2, the J call TRBJ2-7; 13 bases map to TRBD2. CDR3 size: 15 residues. V lost 2 bases and J lost 5; bases outside the gene matches: 3. Germline CDR1 is SGHTA and CDR2 is FQGNSA. The CDR3 nucleotides are TGTGCCAGCAGCTTACCGGGACTAGCGGGGCACGAGCAGTACTTC. This sequence encodes CASSLPGLAGHEQYF.

The V and J genes are TRBV7-2 and TRBJ2-3, with 7 bases fitting TRBD2. The V and J ends lost 4 bases and 4 bases, in that order; junction bases with no gene match: 5. CDR1 and CDR2 (germline): SGHTA, FQGNSA. The CDR3 runs 14 residues. The CDR3 spells CASSSTRGADTQYF. As DNA, the CDR3 is TGTGCCAGCAGCTCGACCCGGGGGGCAGATACGCAGTATTTT.

The chain links TRBV6-1 to TRBJ1-1; TRBD1 agrees at 7 bases. CDR1 is MNHNS, CDR2 SASEGT, per germline. The CDR3 has 17 amino acids. Unmatched junction bases numbered 17, after V lost 3 bases and J lost 7 bases. The CDR3 protein is CASSEGGTTGAEREAFF. The CDR3, as DNA: TGTGCCAGCAGTGAGGGGGGGACAACAGGGGCCGAACGTGAAGCTTTCTTT.

J is TRBJ1-5 and V is TRBV28; D perhaps matches TRBD1 (5 bases). CDR1 MDHEN and CDR2 SYDVKM come from the germline V gene. The CDR3 runs 13 residues. V was pared by 8 bases and J by 0 bases, with 8 bases between. CDR3 nucleotides: TGTGCCAGCGAGGGGTATAGCAATCAGCCCCAGCATTTT. Translating gives CASEGYSNQPQHF.

The CDR3 coding sequence is TGTGCCAGCAGTGAAAATAGCGCCCGGAAGACCCAGTACTTC. Protein product: CASSENSARKTQYF. V and J are TRBV25-1 and TRBJ2-5; D is possibly TRBD2 (5 bases). V lost 2 bases to trimming and J lost 6 bases, with 13 bases between them. This CDR3 comprises 14 residues. Germline V gene sequence: CDR1 MGHDK, CDR2 SYGVNS. The whole variable domain, remainder taken from reference TRBV25-1 and TRBJ2-5, is EADIYQTPRYLVIGTGKKITLECSQTMGHDKMYWYQQDPGMELHLIHYSYGVNSTEKGDLSSESTVSRIRTEHFPLTLESARPSHTSQYLCASSENSARKTQYFGPGTRLLVL.

This clonotype was detected a few times. The rearrangement joins TRBV20-1 to TRBJ2-1; weak D call: TRBD2 (6 bases). The CDR3 has 15 amino acids. The germline V and J ends were trimmed by 3 bases and 4 bases, with 16 bases remaining between them. Germline-derived CDR1 and CDR2 are DFQATT and SNEGSKA (reference sequence). CDR3: CSARPSSGSYNEQFF. The CDR3, as DNA: TGCAGTGCTAGGCCCTCATCCGGGAGTTACAATGAGCAGTTCTTC.